This T cell receptor (beta chain) emerged from a study of T-cell reconstitution after alpha-beta-depleted transplantation in children. Points from the study as a whole: Most T-cell counts and diversity one year after the transplant came from T cells that were newly produced. After transplant, high TCRbeta diversity at day 60 in some patients arose from surviving recipient T cells and thymic progenitors.

This clonotype was recorded at least ten times. The antigen remains undetermined. Preparing the TCRbeta library involved the use of unique molecular identifiers. One entry per CDR3 protein, called by TCRdb with MiXCR from the PCR reads. The sample holds roughly 300,000 distinct CDR3 sequences, approximately 10% seen once. Germline assignment: CDR1 SQVTM and CDR2 ANQGSEA. V lost 3 bases to trimming and J lost 8 bases; unmatched junction nucleotides: 4. This CDR3 comprises 13 residues. The sequence was collected from a male patient between 2 and 10 years old who had a stem cell transplant for chronic granulomatous disease, so the T cells may come from the graft donor. The gene calls are TRBV29-1 and TRBJ2-2, with 9 bases lining up with TRBD2. The material was peripheral blood, obtained 180 days after TCRalphabeta/CD19-depleted stem cell transplant. CDR3 residues: CSVERGGDGELFF. CDR3 DNA sequence: TGCAGCGTTGAGCGCGGGGGGGATGGGGAGCTGTTTTTT.